This entry describes one TCR beta chain. Its matching antigen is unknown. The sample is drawn from a study of T-cell reconstitution after alpha-beta-depleted transplantation in children. Study-wide results and limits: By about two months after transplant, alpha-beta T cells reportedly arose from several hundred graft clones that had expanded. High day-60 TCRbeta diversity in some patients came from surviving recipient T cells and thymic progenitors. The authors attributed T-cell counts and diversity one year after transplant mostly to newly produced T cells.

The CDR3 has 15 amino acids. J lost 6 bases, V lost 4 bases, and 6 bases had no gene match. The library targeted TCRbeta and was prepared with unique molecular identifiers. TCRdb used MiXCR to reprocess the PCR reads, holding one entry per CDR3 protein. The sample holds 65,000 to 85,000 distinct CDR3 sequences, roughly 11% seen once. Sequences were derived from PBMCs, sampled before TCRalphabeta/CD19-depleted stem cell transplant. The rearrangement uses TRBV12-3 or TRBV12-4 and TRBJ1-6; TRBD1 agrees at 7 bases. The TCR comes from a boy younger than 18 with acute myeloid leukemia, due to receive a stem cell transplant. The CDR3 DNA follows: TGTGCCAGCAGTTCAATGGGACAGCTTAATTCACCCCTCCACTTT. Translated: CASSSMGQLNSPLHF.